The 25 T cell receptor beta chains in this list originate from one sample, sequenced in a study of cytomegalovirus exposure and HLA in healthy donors. Vbeta (60) and Jbeta (13) primers were used in the PCR. TCRdb's copy holds only in-frame clones and misses some; the assay was immunoSEQ multiplex PCR. The table records approximately 55,000 clones, 81% of them present only once. Material for sequencing was PBMCs. The origin of the receptors is a boy aged 5 to 17 in good health and CMV-seropositive.

V is TRBV4-1 and J is TRBJ2-7; D possibly corresponds to TRBD1 (6 bases). The CDR3 consists of 11 residues. V lost 9 bases and J lost 6, with 12 bases in between. Germline assignment: CDR1 MGHRA and CDR2 YSYEKL. The CDR3 sequence is CASQQGAEQYF. For the CDR3, the DNA is TGCGCCAGTCAACAGGGAGCCGAGCAGTACTTC.

This clone showed up just a few times. The V and J genes are TRBV9 and TRBJ1-1; TRBD1 might be the D (5 bases). This CDR3 spans 18 amino acids. The V gene lost 0 bases and the J gene lost 0 bases, with 18 bases spanning the gap. The germline V gene encodes CDR1 SGDLS and CDR2 YYNGEE. In DNA form, the CDR3 reads TGTGCCAGCAGCGTAGGAGTAGGTGGAGGGGCGCTGAACACTGAAGCTTTCTTT. This encodes CASSVGVGGGALNTEAFF.

The V and J genes are TRBV4-1 and TRBJ2-1; the match to TRBD2 covers 10 bases. CDR1 MGHRA and CDR2 YSYEKL come from the germline V gene. The V segment lost 4 bases and the J segment 5 bases; nucleotides outside the gene matches: 8. This CDR3 comprises 16 residues. CDR3 residues: CASSPSGGILHNEQFF. For the CDR3, the DNA is TGCGCCAGCAGCCCTAGCGGGGGAATTCTACACAATGAGCAGTTCTTC.

The chain employs TRBV5-1 and TRBJ2-5; 8 nucleotides match TRBD1. CDR1 and CDR2 from the germline V gene are SGHRS and YFSETQ. With V trimmed by 0 bases and J by 5 bases, 3 bases remained unmatched. CDR3 size: 14 residues. The CDR3, as DNA: TGCGCCAGCAGCTTGGCGGGACAGGAGGAGACCCAGTACTTC. This codes for CASSLAGQEETQYF.

This clone was seen more than once but under ten times. V gene TRBV5-1 combines with J gene TRBJ2-7, with TRBD1 identical over 7 bases. Germline V CDR1 and CDR2: SGHRS, YFSETQ. The length of the CDR3 is 14 residues. V trimming: 0 bases; J trimming: 0 bases; junction bases outside the gene matches: 0. CDR3 nucleotides: TGCGCCAGCAGCTTGGGGGACAGCTCCTACGAGCAGTACTTC. Its protein product is CASSLGDSSYEQYF.

This clone was picked up a small number of times. The V gene is TRBV27, the J gene TRBJ1-5; 8 bases are a match to TRBD1. Germline trimming cut 7 bases from V and 9 bases from J; bases unmatched to any gene: 14. The germline V gene has CDR1 MNHEY and CDR2 SMNVEV (reference sequence). This CDR3 contains 15 residues. This CDR3 reads CASKGTGAGYPPQHF. CDR3 nucleotide sequence: TGTGCCAGCAAAGGGACAGGAGCCGGGTATCCGCCCCAGCATTTT.

A note on this clone: One end of the junction fails to match germline, which may point to a read error. The identical CDR3 is also encoded by other nucleotide sequences in the sample. The rearrangement uses TRBV10-3 and TRBJ1-3; a possible D gene is TRBD1 (5 bases). The CDR3 sequence is 12 residues long. Germline V gene data show CDR1 as ENHRY and CDR2 as SYGVKD. This CDR3 is CATRQQRNTIYF. DNA for the CDR3: TGTGCCACTCGACAGCAACGAAACACCATATACTTT.

CDR3 sequence reads: CASRVTNTGELFF. The DNA for the CDR3 is TGTGCCAGCAGGGTAACTAACACCGGGGAGCTGTTTTTT. The chain recombines TRBV2 with TRBJ2-2; D remains unclear. The CDR3 has 13 residues. Germline CDR1 reads SNHLY; CDR2 reads FYNNEI. V was clipped by 6 bases and J by 2 bases, with 7 bases between them.

This clone was seen once. The CDR3 DNA reads as TGTGCCATCAGACCGGGACAGGGGAATAATTCACCCCTCCACTTT. Amino acid sequence: CAIRPGQGNNSPLHF. This chain connects TRBV10-3 to TRBJ1-6, with TRBD1 identical over 10 bases. Looked up from germline, CDR1 is ENHRY and CDR2 is SYGVKD. J was trimmed by 5 bases and V by 6 bases; bases with no gene match: 4. The length of the CDR3 is 15 residues.

The J gene is TRBJ2-3, the V gene TRBV5-1; 7 bases agree with TRBD1. CDR1 is SGHRS, CDR2 YFSETQ, per germline. The CDR3 runs 16 residues. V trimming: 0 bases; J trimming: 5 bases; junction bases outside the gene matches: 9. This CDR3 is CASSLEVTGSRDTQYF. In nucleotides, the CDR3 is TGCGCCAGCAGCTTGGAGGTGACAGGGAGTAGAGATACGCAGTATTTT.

V is TRBV5-1 and J is TRBJ2-3; 7 positions agree with TRBD2. The ends lost 3 bases at V and 2 bases at J; junction bases unmatched: 6. The CDR3 contains 15 residues. Per the germline V gene, CDR1 is SGHRS and CDR2 is YFSETQ. The CDR3 DNA sequence: TGCGCCAGCAGCTCTAGCGGAACTCACACAGATACGCAGTATTTT. Its translation: CASSSSGTHTDTQYF.

This chain uses TRBV7-2 with TRBJ2-3, with D perhaps matching TRBD2 (6 bases). Between the trimmed V and J ends, which lost 1 base and 6 bases, there was a span of 14 bases. CDR3 length equals 15 residues. Per the germline V gene, CDR1 is SGHTA and CDR2 is FQGNSA. The CDR3 spells CASSLDRASADTQYF. In DNA form, the CDR3 reads TGTGCCAGCAGCTTAGACCGAGCTAGCGCCGATACGCAGTATTTT. Drawing the rest from reference TRBV7-2 and TRBJ2-3, the complete variable domain is GAGVSQSPSNKVTEKGKDVELRCDPISGHTALYWYRQSLGQGLEFLIYFQGNSAPDKSGLPSDRFSAERTGGSVSTLTIQRTQQEDSAVYLCASSLDRASADTQYFGPGTRLTVL.

The CDR3 protein is CASSVNPSGGAGISYEQYF. CDR3 nucleotide sequence: TGTGCCAGCAGCGTAAATCCTAGCGGGGGGGCCGGTATTTCCTACGAGCAGTACTTC. The chain joins TRBV9 to TRBJ2-7, with 12 bases matching TRBD2. J was trimmed by 1 base and V by 1 base; bases with no gene match: 12. The CDR3 extends over 19 amino acids. CDR1 and CDR2 from the germline V gene are SGDLS and YYNGEE.

The chain has TRBV6-1 and TRBJ1-4, with 8 positions matching TRBD1. This CDR3 spans 13 amino acids. Trimming at V came to 10 bases and at J to 7 bases, leaving 8 bases not matched to a gene. Looked up from germline, CDR1 is MNHNS and CDR2 is SASEGT. CDR3 protein: CATLTGVSEKLFF. CDR3 nucleotides: TGTGCCACCCTGACAGGGGTGAGTGAAAAACTGTTTTTT.

V gene TRBV2 combines with J gene TRBJ2-5, with 9 bases identical to TRBD1. The CDR3 contains 14 residues. CDR1 is SNHLY and CDR2 is FYNNEI in the germline V gene. V lost 4 bases and J lost 11; bases outside the gene matches: 11. CDR3 in amino acids: CASSVGTGMGEQYF. In DNA form, the CDR3 reads TGTGCCAGCAGTGTCGGGACAGGGATGGGGGAGCAGTACTTC.

This clone was detected only a few times. This chain connects TRBV7-9 to TRBJ1-5; maybe TRBD1 (6 bases). Deletions cut 5 bases from V and 5 bases from J, with 13 bases between. The CDR3 length is 14 residues. CDR1 and CDR2 from the germline V gene are SEHNR and FQNEAQ (reference sequence). CDR3 in DNA: TGTGCCAGCAGCCAAAGTACAGGGTATCAGCCCCAGCATTTT. This gives the protein CASSQSTGYQPQHF.

About this clone itself: Other DNA sequences in the sample encode the same CDR3. The genes are TRBV19 and TRBJ1-1; D gene ambiguous. The germline V gene has CDR1 LNHDA and CDR2 SQIVND (reference sequence). The V end lost 3 bases, the J end lost 1 base, and 6 bases lay between the germline ends. The CDR3 spans 13 residues. In DNA, the CDR3 is TGTGCCAGTAGTATTAGTGGGAACACTGAAGCTTTCTTT. Residues: CASSISGNTEAFF.

The chain has TRBV10-2 and TRBJ1-6; maybe TRBD1 (6 bases). Germline CDR1 reads WSHSY; CDR2 reads SAAADI. V was shortened by 8 bases and J by 7 bases, with 15 bases between the two germline ends. There are 14 residues in the CDR3. The DNA of the CDR3 is TGCGCCAGCCGAGGGGGGGCGTCGAATTCACCCCTCCACTTT. Residues: CASRGGASNSPLHF.

The chain has TRBV13 and TRBJ1-2, with unresolved D. The germline V and J ends were trimmed by 1 base and 8 bases, with 5 bases remaining between them. The CDR3 loop spans 11 amino acids. CDR1 is PRHDT, CDR2 FYEKMQ, per germline (reference sequence). DNA for the CDR3: TGTGCCAGCAGCTTAGTATCGGGCTACACCTTC. Translation: CASSLVSGYTF.

This clone was seen once. The chain couples TRBV21-1 to TRBJ2-7; TRBD1 is taken as the D call from the table, unchecked against the DNA. TRBV21-1 corresponds to a pseudogene. The CDR3 runs 16 residues. The CDR3 DNA reads as TGTGCCAGCAGCAAAGGAATGGGGACAGATAGTATAGAGCAGTACTTC. Its translation is CASSKGMGTDSIEQYF.

The chain carries TRBV6-5 and TRBJ2-2, with a possible D match to TRBD1 (6 bases). The CDR3 covers 15 residues. V lost 6 bases to trimming and J lost 7 bases, with 18 bases between them. Germline loops: CDR1 MNHEY, CDR2 SVGAGI. CDR3 region: CASRTNAQGRGELFF. CDR3 DNA sequence: TGTGCCAGCAGGACCAACGCCCAGGGGCGCGGGGAGCTGTTTTTT.

This clone turned up a few times. The genes are TRBV19 and TRBJ1-6; TRBD1 is a possible D gene (5 bases). Germline V gene sequence: CDR1 LNHDA, CDR2 SQIVND (reference sequence). This CDR3 spans 18 amino acids. Between the trimmed V and J ends, which lost 6 bases and 6 bases, there was a span of 24 bases. The CDR3 DNA follows: TGTGCCAGTAGAAGGGGCTCGAAGCGAGGTCTTAGTAATTCACCCCTCCACTTT. This gives the protein CASRRGSKRGLSNSPLHF.

J is TRBJ2-1 and V is TRBV4-2, with D possibly matching TRBD2 (5 bases). Trimming took 8 bases from V and 6 from J, leaving 17 bases between them. CDR1 is LGHNA and CDR2 is YNFKEQ in the germline V gene. CDR3 length: 14 amino acids. The CDR3: CASVRESGSNEQFF. As DNA, the CDR3 is TGTGCCAGCGTGAGGGAATCGGGGAGCAATGAGCAGTTCTTC.

The chain recombines TRBV5-8 with TRBJ1-4; D is ambiguous. The CDR3 covers 13 residues. The V end lost 4 bases, the J end lost 8 bases, and 12 bases lay between the germline ends. CDR1 is SGHTS, CDR2 YDEGEE, per germline. CDR3 region: CASSGGKPEKLFF. CDR3 DNA: TGTGCCAGCAGCGGCGGGAAACCCGAAAAACTGTTTTTT.

This clone turned up a few times. The V call is TRBV29-1, the J call TRBJ1-2; 9 bases line up with TRBD1. Germline V gives CDR1 SQVTM, CDR2 ANQGSEA. After removal of 6 bases from V and 3 bases from J, the junction contained 11 bases not matched to a gene. This CDR3 comprises 15 residues. The DNA for the CDR3 is TGCAGCGTCGATCGGACAGGGGCTATGGACTATGGCTACACCTTC. As protein: CSVDRTGAMDYGYTF. Full variable domain (remainder filled in from reference TRBV29-1 and TRBJ1-2): SAVISQKPSRDICQRGTSLTIQCQVDSQVTMMFWYRQQPGQSLTLIATANQGSEATYESGFVIDKFPISRPNLTFSTLTVSNMSPEDSSIYLCSVDRTGAMDYGYTFGSGTRLTVV.